A selection of T cell receptor beta chains follows, all from one sample in a study of blood T cell repertoires in COVID-19. Some clones are missing from TCRdb's copy, which holds only in-frame ones; the method was immunoSEQ multiplex PCR. This sample yields about 97,000 clones, of which about 80% are seen a single time; roughly 10% belongs to the top ten. The sample consisted of peripheral blood. These TCRs come from a man aged 70 or older with acute or convalescent COVID-19. Both conserved end residues are part of each CDR3. D genes are given only for firm matches. Some rows mark clone size as missing; the rest say once, few, many or name a class of expanded clone.

CDR3nt: TGTGCCAGCAGCAACCAACTAGATGCCTACAATGAGCAGTTCTTC
CDR3aa: CASSNQLDAYNEQFF
v_gene: TRBV21-1
j_gene: TRBJ2-1
len: 15
d_gene: .
abundance: .

CDR3nt: TGTGCCAGCAGCCAAGACTCCTTGACTAATGAAAAACTGTTTTTT
CDR3aa: CASSQDSLTNEKLFF
v_gene: TRBV4-2
j_gene: TRBJ1-4
len: 15
d_gene: .
abundance: .

CDR3nt: TGTGCCAGCAGATCCCAAGGGGCTGGAAACACCATATATTTT
CDR3aa: CASRSQGAGNTIYF
v_gene: TRBV7-9
j_gene: TRBJ1-3
len: 14
d_gene: .
abundance: .

CDR3nt: TGTGCCAGCAGTTACCGAGGGTCGAGGAACACTGAAGCTTTCTTT
CDR3aa: CASSYRGSRNTEAFF
v_gene: TRBV6-5
j_gene: TRBJ1-1
len: 15
d_gene: .
abundance: once

CDR3nt: TGTGCCAGCAGCCAAGATCTGGCAATGGCTTTCTTT
CDR3aa: CASSQDLAMAFF
v_gene: TRBV3-1/TRBV3-2
j_gene: TRBJ1-1
len: 12
d_gene: .
abundance: .

CDR3nt: TGTGCCAGCAGGGACATCCTCCGGAACTATGGCTACACCTTC
CDR3aa: CASRDILRNYGYTF
v_gene: TRBV6-5
j_gene: TRBJ1-2
len: 14
d_gene: .
abundance: once

CDR3nt: TGTGCCATCGCTGGACAGGGACCTAACTATGGCTACACCTTC
CDR3aa: CAIAGQGPNYGYTF
v_gene: TRBV6-6
j_gene: TRBJ1-2
len: 14
d_gene: TRBD1
abundance: .

CDR3nt: TGTGCCAGCAGCCCGCAACGTGGGCTAGCGGGAGAGAAGACCCAGTACTTC
CDR3aa: CASSPQRGLAGEKTQYF
v_gene: TRBV7-8
j_gene: TRBJ2-5
len: 17
d_gene: TRBD2
abundance: .

CDR3nt: TGTGCCAGCAGCCTTCGGGCAGGGGGCGCCCGGCAGTACTTC
CDR3aa: CASSLRAGGARQYF
v_gene: TRBV3-1/TRBV3-2
j_gene: TRBJ2-7
len: 14
d_gene: TRBD1
abundance: .

CDR3nt: TGTGCCAGCAGCTTAGTCCCCGGGACAGTATTCTTC
CDR3aa: CASSLVPGTVFF
v_gene: TRBV13
j_gene: TRBJ2-1
len: 12
d_gene: TRBD1
abundance: once

CDR3nt: TGTGCCAGCAGCCCTGAGCGGGGTGAGCAAAATGAGCAGTTCTTC
CDR3aa: CASSPERGEQNEQFF
v_gene: TRBV2
j_gene: TRBJ2-1
len: 15
d_gene: TRBD2
abundance: .

CDR3nt: TGTGCCATCGTGAGACAGGGGAACTATGGCTACACCTTC
CDR3aa: CAIVRQGNYGYTF
v_gene: TRBV6-5
j_gene: TRBJ1-2
len: 13
d_gene: TRBD1
abundance: few

CDR3nt: TGTGCCAGCAGCTTAGAAGTGACAGGGGGCAACACCATATATTTT
CDR3aa: CASSLEVTGGNTIYF
v_gene: TRBV7-6
j_gene: TRBJ1-3
len: 15
d_gene: TRBD1
abundance: .

CDR3nt: TGCGCCAGCAGCCCCGGACTAGCGGGGGCCGGATCCGGGGAGCTGTTTTTT
CDR3aa: CASSPGLAGAGSGELFF
v_gene: TRBV5-1
j_gene: TRBJ2-2
len: 17
d_gene: TRBD2
abundance: medium-sized

CDR3nt: TGTGCCAGCAGCGGACTAGCGGGAGGATCAACAGATACGCAGTATTTT
CDR3aa: CASSGLAGGSTDTQYF
v_gene: TRBV6-6
j_gene: TRBJ2-3
len: 16
d_gene: TRBD2
abundance: once

CDR3nt: TGTGCCAGTACCCCAGGGGACAGGGGGCTAAACACTGAAGCTTTCTTT
CDR3aa: CASTPGDRGLNTEAFF
v_gene: TRBV19
j_gene: TRBJ1-1
len: 16
d_gene: TRBD1
abundance: .

CDR3nt: TGTGCCAGCAGCTTAGGGCAGGGCACAGATACGCAGTATTTT
CDR3aa: CASSLGQGTDTQYF
v_gene: TRBV7-9
j_gene: TRBJ2-3
len: 14
d_gene: .
abundance: .

CDR3nt: TGTGCCAGTAGTATATCTTCCGGTACCTCCTACAATGAGCAGTTCTTC
CDR3aa: CASSISSGTSYNEQFF
v_gene: TRBV19
j_gene: TRBJ2-1
len: 16
d_gene: .
abundance: many

CDR3nt: TGTGCCAGCAGCTTTTCAACAGCCAACTATGGCTACACCTTC
CDR3aa: CASSFSTANYGYTF
v_gene: TRBV5-6
j_gene: TRBJ1-2
len: 14
d_gene: .
abundance: .

CDR3nt: TGTGCCAGCAGCCCCTTCCCCAGGACAGGGGCGCGGGGCACTGAAGCTTTCTTT
CDR3aa: CASSPFPRTGARGTEAFF
v_gene: TRBV5-4
j_gene: TRBJ1-1
len: 18
d_gene: TRBD1
abundance: .

CDR3nt: TGTGCCAGCAGCCCCGGGGAAACCTACGAGCAGTACTTC
CDR3aa: CASSPGETYEQYF
v_gene: TRBV7-9
j_gene: TRBJ2-7
len: 13
d_gene: .
abundance: .

CDR3nt: TGTGCCAGCAGCCCGGAGTATCAGGGGTCCCCCAAAAACATTCAGTACTTC
CDR3aa: CASSPEYQGSPKNIQYF
v_gene: TRBV5-4
j_gene: TRBJ2-4
len: 17
d_gene: .
abundance: .

CDR3nt: TGTGCCAGCAGAACCGGGACAGGGAACACCGGGGAGCTGTTTTTT
CDR3aa: CASRTGTGNTGELFF
v_gene: TRBV6-5
j_gene: TRBJ2-2
len: 15
d_gene: TRBD1
abundance: .

CDR3nt: TGTGCCAGCAGTCCCCGGGAGTTTCGCACTGAAGCTTTCTTT
CDR3aa: CASSPREFRTEAFF
v_gene: TRBV28
j_gene: TRBJ1-1
len: 14
d_gene: .
abundance: .

CDR3nt: TGTGCCAGCAGTCTCGGACAGGGAAGAAATCAGCCCCAGCATTTT
CDR3aa: CASSLGQGRNQPQHF
v_gene: TRBV27
j_gene: TRBJ1-5
len: 15
d_gene: TRBD1
abundance: few

CDR3nt: TGTGCCAGCAGCCTAGCGGGGAGCCCCTACAATGAGCAGTTCTTC
CDR3aa: CASSLAGSPYNEQFF
v_gene: TRBV3-1/TRBV3-2
j_gene: TRBJ2-1
len: 15
d_gene: TRBD2
abundance: .

CDR3nt: TGCGCCAGCAGCTGGGCCGGCGGGGGGGGCCAGCCCCAGCATTTT
CDR3aa: CASSWAGGGGQPQHF
v_gene: TRBV5-1
j_gene: TRBJ1-5
len: 15
d_gene: .
abundance: .

CDR3nt: TGTGCCAGCTCCCGGGACAGGGACAATTCACCCCTCCACTTT
CDR3aa: CASSRDRDNSPLHF
v_gene: TRBV18
j_gene: TRBJ1-6
len: 14
d_gene: TRBD1
abundance: few

CDR3nt: TGTGCCACCAGCAGGGGGACAGGAAACACCATATATTTT
CDR3aa: CATSRGTGNTIYF
v_gene: TRBV15
j_gene: TRBJ1-3
len: 13
d_gene: .
abundance: .

CDR3nt: TGTGCCAGCAGGTATAGCGGAGGAGGGGGCGATACGCAGTATTTT
CDR3aa: CASRYSGGGGDTQYF
v_gene: TRBV7-9
j_gene: TRBJ2-3
len: 15
d_gene: .
abundance: .

CDR3nt: TGTGCCTGGTCCCCTGGGGACAAAGGGGGGCAGTACTTC
CDR3aa: CAWSPGDKGGQYF
v_gene: TRBV30
j_gene: TRBJ2-7
len: 13
d_gene: .
abundance: .

CDR3nt: TGTGCCAGCAGTGAATCGACCAGGCTCACTGAAGCTTTCTTT
CDR3aa: CASSESTRLTEAFF
v_gene: TRBV6-1
j_gene: TRBJ1-1
len: 14
d_gene: .
abundance: .

CDR3nt: TGTGCCAGCAGTCTAACAGGGGGTCCAGATACGCAGTATTTT
CDR3aa: CASSLTGGPDTQYF
v_gene: TRBV6-5
j_gene: TRBJ2-3
len: 14
d_gene: TRBD1
abundance: .

CDR3nt: TGTGCCAGCAGCTTGGAACAGGGGGCTAAAACTGAAGCTTTCTTT
CDR3aa: CASSLEQGAKTEAFF
v_gene: TRBV7-9
j_gene: TRBJ1-1
len: 15
d_gene: TRBD1
abundance: .

CDR3nt: TGTGCCAGCAGCTCGTCCGGGATTAACTATGGCTACACCTTC
CDR3aa: CASSSSGINYGYTF
v_gene: TRBV7-9
j_gene: TRBJ1-2
len: 14
d_gene: .
abundance: .

CDR3nt: TGTGCCAGCAGTTTACCGGACAGGGTTTCTTTCTTT
CDR3aa: CASSLPDRVSFF
v_gene: TRBV28
j_gene: TRBJ1-1
len: 12
d_gene: TRBD1
abundance: .

CDR3nt: TGTGCCAGCAGCCCAGGGCTTCAAGAGACCCAGTACTTC
CDR3aa: CASSPGLQETQYF
v_gene: TRBV9
j_gene: TRBJ2-5
len: 13
d_gene: .
abundance: .

CDR3nt: TGTGCCAGCAGTAAGGGACAGGGGATCTATGGCTACACCTTC
CDR3aa: CASSKGQGIYGYTF
v_gene: TRBV6-2/TRBV6-3
j_gene: TRBJ1-2
len: 14
d_gene: TRBD1
abundance: .

CDR3nt: TGTGCCAGCAGTGAACGACCGACAGGGGGCGTCGGAGATACGCAGTATTTT
CDR3aa: CASSERPTGGVGDTQYF
v_gene: TRBV6-1
j_gene: TRBJ2-3
len: 17
d_gene: TRBD1
abundance: .